The source of this T cell receptor (beta chain) is a study of blood T cell repertoires in COVID-19. This clone occurred a few times. The sample contains more than one DNA sequence encoding this CDR3. Only in-frame clones appear in the TCRdb table, and some are missing; sequencing was by immunoSEQ multiplex PCR. This sample has 200,000 to 250,000 clones, with around 86% found just once. Per the germline V gene, CDR1 is SGHTA and CDR2 is FQGNSA. The CDR3 runs to 13 residues. V was shortened by 5 bases and J by 4 bases, with 9 bases between the two germline ends. This receptor was obtained from a man under 40 who had recovered from COVID-19. The genes are TRBV7-2 and TRBJ1-5; D is uncertain. Sequencing was done on a sample of peripheral blood. The CDR3 nucleotides are TGTGCCAGCAGCCTAACAGAGAATCAGCCCCAGCATTTT. Translation gives CASSLTENQPQHF.